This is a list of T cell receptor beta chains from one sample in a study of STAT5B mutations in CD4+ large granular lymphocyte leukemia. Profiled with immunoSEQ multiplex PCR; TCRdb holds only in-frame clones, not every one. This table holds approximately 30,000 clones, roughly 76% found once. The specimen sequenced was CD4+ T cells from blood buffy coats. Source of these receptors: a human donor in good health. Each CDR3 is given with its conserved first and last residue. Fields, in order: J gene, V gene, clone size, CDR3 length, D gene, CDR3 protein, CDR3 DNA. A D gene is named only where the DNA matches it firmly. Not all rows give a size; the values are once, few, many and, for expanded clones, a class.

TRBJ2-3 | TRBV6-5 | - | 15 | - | CASSSSGTHTDTQYF | TGTGCCAGCAGCTCGAGTGGGACGCACACAGATACGCAGTATTTT
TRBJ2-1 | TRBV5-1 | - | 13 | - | CASSRGVGDEQFF | TGCGCCAGCAGCCGGGGAGTCGGGGATGAGCAGTTCTTC
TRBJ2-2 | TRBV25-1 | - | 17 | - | CASSPQGKVLDTGELFF | TGTGCCAGCAGTCCCCAGGGGAAGGTTTTGGACACCGGGGAGCTGTTTTTT
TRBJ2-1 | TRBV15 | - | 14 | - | CATSTRDLNNEQFF | TGTGCCACCAGCACGAGGGACTTAAACAATGAGCAGTTCTTC
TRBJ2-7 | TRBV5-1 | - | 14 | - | CASSLKMSSYEQYF | TGCGCCAGCAGCTTAAAGATGAGCTCCTACGAGCAGTACTTC
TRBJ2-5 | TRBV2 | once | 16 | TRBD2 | CASSVRTSGSGKTQYF | TGTGCCAGCAGTGTGCGGACTAGCGGGAGTGGGAAGACCCAGTACTTC
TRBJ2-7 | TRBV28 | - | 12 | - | CASSFLGYEQYF | TGTGCCAGCAGTTTTCTCGGCTACGAGCAGTACTTC
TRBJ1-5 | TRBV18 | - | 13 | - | CASSPAGAQPQHF | TGTGCCAGCTCACCAGCAGGGGCTCAGCCCCAGCATTTT
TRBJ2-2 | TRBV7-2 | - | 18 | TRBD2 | CASSLQRTSGRAPGELFF | TGTGCCAGCAGCCTACAACGGACTAGCGGGAGGGCCCCCGGGGAGCTGTTTTTT
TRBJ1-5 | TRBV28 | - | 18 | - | CASSTLRVPGHGNQPQHF | TGTGCCAGCAGTACCCTTAGGGTGCCGGGCCATGGCAATCAGCCCCAGCATTTT
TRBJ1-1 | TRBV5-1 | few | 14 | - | CASSPGTSNTEAFF | TGCGCCAGCAGTCCAGGGACTTCGAACACTGAAGCTTTCTTT
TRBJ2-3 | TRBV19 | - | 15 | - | CASSSLGRGSDTQYF | TGTGCCAGTAGTAGTCTGGGGAGAGGCTCAGATACGCAGTATTTT
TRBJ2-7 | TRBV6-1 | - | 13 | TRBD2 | CASLAGGAYEQYF | TGTGCCAGCTTAGCGGGAGGGGCCTACGAGCAGTACTTC
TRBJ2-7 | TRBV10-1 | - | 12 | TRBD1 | CASSEGTGKQYF | TGCGCCAGCAGTGAGGGGACAGGGAAGCAGTACTTC
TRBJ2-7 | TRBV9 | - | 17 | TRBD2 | CASSVEGGGLGVYEQYF | TGTGCCAGCAGCGTAGAAGGAGGGGGACTAGGAGTCTACGAGCAGTACTTC
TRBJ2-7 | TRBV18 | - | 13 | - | CASSPLSGDEQYF | TGTGCCAGCTCACCCCTCTCTGGTGACGAGCAGTACTTC
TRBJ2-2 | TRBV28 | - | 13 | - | CASSRAPGGELFF | TGTGCCAGCAGTCGGGCCCCCGGCGGGGAGCTGTTTTTT
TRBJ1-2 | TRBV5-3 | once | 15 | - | CARSLREVEGYGYTF | TGTGCCAGAAGCTTGAGGGAGGTGGAGGGCTATGGCTACACCTTC
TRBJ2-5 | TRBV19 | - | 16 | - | CASRQKGGEFQETQYF | TGTGCCAGTAGACAAAAGGGGGGGGAGTTCCAAGAGACCCAGTACTTC
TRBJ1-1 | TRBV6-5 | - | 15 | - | CASSATTRGGAEAFF | TGTGCCAGCAGTGCTACAACCCGGGGGGGGGCTGAAGCTTTCTTT
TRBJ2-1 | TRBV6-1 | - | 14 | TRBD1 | CASTRGQGPTEQFF | TGTGCCAGCACACGAGGACAGGGACCTACTGAGCAGTTCTTC
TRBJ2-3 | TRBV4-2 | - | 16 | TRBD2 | CASSQDRTSGTDTQYF | TGTGCCAGCAGCCAAGATCGGACTAGCGGCACAGATACGCAGTATTTT
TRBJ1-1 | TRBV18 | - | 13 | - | CASSGGEDTEAFF | TGTGCCAGCTCTGGCGGGGAGGACACTGAAGCTTTCTTT
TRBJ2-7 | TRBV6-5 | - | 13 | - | CGGVAFTNYEQYF | TGTGGTGGTGTGGCATTCACTAATTACGAGCAGTACTTC